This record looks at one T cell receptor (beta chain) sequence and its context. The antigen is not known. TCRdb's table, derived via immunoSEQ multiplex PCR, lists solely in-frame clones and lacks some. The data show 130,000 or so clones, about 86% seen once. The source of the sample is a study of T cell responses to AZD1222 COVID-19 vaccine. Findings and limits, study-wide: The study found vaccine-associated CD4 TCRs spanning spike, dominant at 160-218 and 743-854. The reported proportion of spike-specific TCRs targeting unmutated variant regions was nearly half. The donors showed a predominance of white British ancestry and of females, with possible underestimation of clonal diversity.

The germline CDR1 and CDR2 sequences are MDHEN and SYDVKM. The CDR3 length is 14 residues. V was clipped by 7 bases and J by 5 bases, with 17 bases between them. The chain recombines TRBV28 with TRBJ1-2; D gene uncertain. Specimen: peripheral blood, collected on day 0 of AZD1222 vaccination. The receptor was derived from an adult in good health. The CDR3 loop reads CASMLRRSFYGYTF. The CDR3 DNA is TGTGCCAGCATGTTGAGACGGTCGTTTTATGGCTACACCTTC.